The rows below give T cell receptor beta chains drawn from one sample of a study of shared clonotypes between healthy human individuals. The data were produced by immunoSEQ multiplex PCR, yet TCRdb's version contains in-frame clones alone and is incomplete. The table records more than 2 million clones, just under 95% of them present only once. Sequencing was performed on naive CD8+ T cells sorted from blood. These receptors were taken from a man between 18 and 35 years old in good health. Each CDR3 is given with its conserved first and last residue. A D gene is named only where the DNA matches it firmly. A row's size may be missing; if present it is once, few, many or a size class.

.,once,TRBV18,TRBJ2-1,CASSHDREGDFNEQFF,TGTGCCAGCTCACACGACAGGGAGGGAGACTTCAATGAGCAGTTCTTC
TRBD2,.,TRBV27,TRBJ2-1,CASTLAGHWNNWDEQFF,TGTGCCAGCACCTTAGCGGGACATTGGAATAATTGGGATGAGCAGTTCTTC
.,.,TRBV7-9,TRBJ2-3,CASSPDDLDTQYF,TGTGCCAGCAGCCCCGATGACCTAGATACGCAGTATTTT
TRBD1,.,TRBV6-6,TRBJ2-7,CASSLTGTGGYEQYF,TGTGCCAGCAGCCTGACCGGGACAGGGGGCTACGAGCAGTACTTC
TRBD1,.,TRBV5-1,TRBJ2-7,CASSLTGTGVNEQYF,TGCGCCAGCAGCTTGACCGGGACAGGGGTTAATGAGCAGTACTTC
TRBD1,.,TRBV10-3,TRBJ2-7,CAISESKDRVHEQYF,TGTGCCATCAGTGAGTCGAAGGACAGGGTCCACGAGCAGTACTTC
.,.,TRBV28,TRBJ2-1,CASSLRTANEQFF,TGTGCCAGCAGTTTAAGGACAGCCAATGAGCAGTTCTTC
TRBD2,.,TRBV5-4,TRBJ2-7,CASSPGTGGNEQYF,TGTGCCAGCAGCCCCGGGACGGGGGGGAACGAGCAGTACTTC
TRBD1,.,TRBV5-4,TRBJ1-2,CASSVTGDTLYGYTF,TGTGCCAGCAGCGTTACAGGGGACACCCTCTATGGCTACACCTTC
.,.,TRBV13,TRBJ1-3,CASSLGAGSGNTIYF,TGTGCCAGCAGCTTAGGAGCCGGCTCTGGAAACACCATATATTTT
.,.,TRBV27,TRBJ2-3,CASSLSGAGSTDTQYF,TGTGCCAGCAGTTTATCGGGGGCTGGGAGCACAGATACGCAGTATTTT
.,once,TRBV5-4,TRBJ2-2,CASSLSRGPANTGELFF,TGTGCCAGCAGCTTGTCCAGGGGTCCCGCGAACACCGGGGAGCTGTTTTTT
TRBD1,.,TRBV7-7,TRBJ2-5,CASSRSQGGGETQYF,TGTGCTAGCAGCCGTTCACAGGGGGGTGGGGAGACCCAGTACTTC
TRBD2,.,TRBV27,TRBJ2-7,CASSRFPSSGNSPEQYF,TGTGCCAGCAGCCGCTTCCCCTCTAGCGGGAATTCCCCCGAGCAGTACTTC
.,.,TRBV4-3,TRBJ2-3,CASSQDLGAAQYF,TGCGCCAGCAGCCAAGATTTAGGGGCGGCGCAGTATTTT
.,.,TRBV7-2,TRBJ2-7,CASSLMGAYEQYF,TGTGCCAGCAGCTTAATGGGGGCCTACGAGCAGTACTTC
.,.,TRBV6-5,TRBJ2-2,CASRGAGTGELFF,TGTGCCTCCCGGGGGGCGGGCACCGGGGAGCTGTTTTTT
.,.,TRBV7-9,TRBJ1-2,CASSSSGDRPFVYGYTF,TGTGCCAGCAGCTCCAGCGGAGACAGGCCTTTCGTTTACGGCTACACCTTC
.,.,TRBV29-1,TRBJ2-7,CSVEDSGERSYEQYF,TGCAGCGTTGAAGATTCCGGCGAGCGGTCCTACGAGCAGTACTTC
TRBD1,.,TRBV30,TRBJ2-3,CAWGTGDTQYF,TGTGCCTGGGGGACAGGGGATACGCAGTATTTT
.,.,TRBV4-3,TRBJ2-7,CASSQDSGDNYEQYF,TGCGCCAGCAGCCAAGATTCCGGAGACAACTACGAGCAGTACTTC
.,.,TRBV7-6,TRBJ2-7,CASSPRGGYDEQYF,TGTGCCAGCAGCCCTCGTGGCGGGTATGACGAGCAGTACTTC
.,.,TRBV11-2,TRBJ1-4,CASSLAGLTNEKLFF,TGTGCCAGCAGCTTAGCGGGCCTGACTAATGAAAAACTGTTTTTT
.,.,TRBV7-8,TRBJ2-5,CASSLEGSQETQYF,TGTGCCAGCAGCTTAGAGGGCAGCCAAGAGACCCAGTACTTC
TRBD1,.,TRBV28,TRBJ1-2,CASSFEAGGILSYGYTF,TGTGCCAGCAGTTTTGAGGCAGGGGGCATATTGAGCTATGGCTACACCTTC
.,once,TRBV4-1,TRBJ1-1,CASSQDYYGAEAFF,TGCGCCAGCAGCCAAGATTACTACGGGGCTGAAGCTTTCTTT
.,.,TRBV7-3,TRBJ1-1,CASSPGGGTEAFF,TGTGCCAGCAGTCCGGGGGGAGGCACTGAAGCTTTCTTT
.,.,TRBV27,TRBJ2-2,CASSYGGSGELFF,TGTGCCAGCAGTTACGGGGGCAGCGGGGAGCTGTTTTTT
TRBD1,.,TRBV30,TRBJ2-1,CAWSVGTGFGNEQFF,TGTGCCTGGAGTGTAGGGACAGGGTTCGGGAATGAGCAGTTCTTC
TRBD1,.,TRBV19,TRBJ2-7,CATGQGEEQYF,TGTGCCACCGGACAGGGGGAAGAGCAGTACTTC
.,.,TRBV6-5,TRBJ2-1,CASSPDLHEQFF,TGTGCCAGCAGTCCTGACCTCCATGAGCAGTTCTTC
TRBD2,.,TRBV27,TRBJ2-2,CASSLTAGAYTGELFF,TGTGCCAGCAGTTTAACAGCGGGGGCGTACACCGGGGAGCTGTTTTTT
.,.,TRBV5-8,TRBJ2-7,CASSSSRGWEYEQYF,TGTGCCAGCAGCTCCTCGCGCGGTTGGGAGTACGAGCAGTACTTC
TRBD2,.,TRBV27,TRBJ2-2,CASSLRRVLAGGAGELFF,TGTGCCAGCAGTCTCAGGAGGGTACTAGCGGGAGGTGCCGGGGAGCTGTTTTTT
TRBD1,.,TRBV6-5,TRBJ2-7,CASRWTGGNEQYF,TGTGCCAGCAGATGGACAGGGGGGAACGAGCAGTACTTC
.,.,TRBV10-3,TRBJ1-3,CAISESGEPGNTIYF,TGTGCCATCAGTGAGTCGGGGGAGCCTGGAAACACCATATATTTT
TRBD2,.,TRBV5-6,TRBJ2-3,CASSLGQRGSGPGTDTQYF,TGTGCCAGCAGCTTGGGGCAGCGGGGATCCGGTCCCGGGACAGATACGCAGTATTTT
.,.,TRBV4-1,TRBJ2-7,CASSQENRFNYEQYF,TGCGCCAGCAGCCAAGAAAACAGGTTTAACTACGAGCAGTACTTC
TRBD2,.,TRBV2,TRBJ2-1,CASSENLASGPVRDEQFF,TGTGCCAGCAGTGAAAACTTGGCTAGCGGCCCAGTTCGGGATGAGCAGTTCTTC